One sample yielded the 30 T cell receptor beta chains listed below, sequenced in a study of CD8+ T cells in alopecia areata. TCR sequencing used cDNA made by reverse transcription of extracted RNA. Sequenced by immunoSEQ multiplex PCR; TCRdb stores in-frame clones only, minus some. This sample has a few hundred thousand clones, with approximately 57% found just once. The treatment was: oral pan-JAK inhibitor, 5-10 mg twice daily. Sequenced here: CD4+ T cells sorted from blood, sampled at week 4, from a patient treated with tofacitinib. Receptors originate from a human donor with alopecia areata.

There are many counts of this clone. This sequence joins TRBV2 and TRBJ2-2; D might be TRBD2 (5 bases). The CDR3 is 13 residues long. The germline V gene has CDR1 SNHLY and CDR2 FYNNEI. The germline V and J ends were trimmed by 3 bases and 9 bases, with 11 bases remaining between them. CDR3 sequence: CASSDSGNRELFF. Written as DNA, the CDR3 is TGTGCCAGCAGTGATTCGGGGAACCGGGAGCTGTTTTTT.

This chain's CDR3 is CSAQGKRETQYF. In DNA form, the CDR3 reads TGCAGCGCCCAGGGTAAACGGGAGACCCAGTACTTC. The chain has TRBV29-1 and TRBJ2-5; D is perhaps TRBD1 (5 bases). Germline V gives CDR1 SQVTM, CDR2 ANQGSEA. The CDR3 spans 12 residues. Trimming cost V 7 bases and J 5 bases, with 14 bases left between them.

This chain joins TRBV30 and TRBJ1-1; D uncertain. Germline loops: CDR1 GTSNPN, CDR2 SVGIG (reference sequence). This CDR3 is built from 13 residues. V lost 0 bases and J 0 bases, leaving 5 bases between the germline ends. The CDR3: CAWSVKMNTEAFF. In DNA, the CDR3 is TGTGCCTGGAGTGTAAAGATGAACACTGAAGCTTTCTTT.

Only a few counts were recorded for this clone. The V and J genes are TRBV7-7 and TRBJ2-3, with 7 bases matching TRBD2. This CDR3 has 15 residues. The V gene end was trimmed by 5 bases and the J gene end by 3 bases; junction bases not matched to a gene: 8. CDR1 and CDR2 from the germline V gene are SSHAT and FNYEAQ (reference sequence). The CDR3 region has the DNA TGTGCCAGCAGCCTCCGGGGGGATGGGACAGATACGCAGTATTTT. It specifies CASSLRGDGTDTQYF.

The chain employs TRBV29-1 and TRBJ1-2, with 8 bases lining up with TRBD1. V was clipped by 0 bases and J by 8 bases; unmatched bases: 5. The CDR3 is made up of 13 amino acids. The germline CDR1 and CDR2 sequences are SQVTM and ANQGSEA. DNA of the CDR3: TGCAGCGTTGAAGATCGCACAGGGGGAGGCTACACCTTC. Amino acids: CSVEDRTGGGYTF.

V and J are TRBV11-2 and TRBJ2-3, with D possibly matching TRBD1 (6 bases). The V end was cut by 2 bases, the J end by 4 bases, with 13 bases between. The CDR3 consists of 15 residues. Germline values: CDR1 SGHAT, CDR2 FQNNGV. The CDR3 is CASSLLSRTADTQYF. The CDR3 nucleotides read TGTGCCAGCAGCTTATTGAGCCGGACAGCAGATACGCAGTATTTT.

The chain has TRBV18 and TRBJ1-6; no clear D. The germline V gene has CDR1 KGHSH and CDR2 LQKENI. The CDR3 sequence is 15 residues long. The germline V and J ends were trimmed by 5 bases and 8 bases, with 16 bases remaining between them. The CDR3 protein is CASSTRVHGDSPLHF. In nucleotides, the CDR3 is TGTGCCAGCTCAACCCGTGTTCATGGGGATTCACCCCTCCACTTT.

On this clone itself: Other nucleotide sequences in the sample specify the same CDR3. The genes are TRBV29-1 and TRBJ1-1; 9 bases agree with TRBD1. CDR3 size: 13 residues. Per the germline V gene, CDR1 is SQVTM and CDR2 is ANQGSEA. With 7 bases clipped from V and 0 bases from J, the junction kept 3 bases outside the gene matches. CDR3 amino acids: CSGGTGMNTEAFF. CDR3 in DNA: TGCAGCGGAGGGACAGGGATGAACACTGAAGCTTTCTTT.

This chain joins TRBV2 and TRBJ1-5; D gene uncertain. The V gene's germline CDR1 is SNHLY and CDR2 FYNNEI. Between the trimmed V and J ends, which lost 3 bases and 7 bases, there was a span of 10 bases. This CDR3 has 13 residues. The CDR3 spells CASSDRQAQPQHF. The CDR3 coding sequence is TGTGCCAGCAGTGATCGGCAGGCCCAGCCCCAGCATTTT. The variable domain in full, with the rest retrieved from reference TRBV2 and TRBJ1-5, is EPEVTQTPSHQVTQMGQEVILRCVPISNHLYFYWYRQILGQKVEFLVSFYNNEISEKSEIFDDQFSVERPDGSNFTLKIRSTKLEDSAMYFCASSDRQAQPQHFGDGTRLSIL.

The gene calls are TRBV30 and TRBJ2-7; TRBD2 matches 8 bases. Germline CDR1 and CDR2: GTSNPN and SVGIG (reference sequence). Trimming removed 7 bases from V and 4 bases from J; junction bases left unmatched: 9. This CDR3 comprises 13 residues. For the CDR3, the DNA is TGTGCCTACGCCGGGGGGGCAAGGTACGAGCAGTACTTC. It yields the protein CAYAGGARYEQYF.

This clone has only a few counts. V is TRBV29-1 and J is TRBJ1-1, with 7 bases aligning to TRBD1. The junction had 8 bases not matched to a gene; V was cut back by 7 bases and J by 3 bases. Germline values: CDR1 SQVTM, CDR2 ANQGSEA. The CDR3 runs to 13 residues. The CDR3: CSGQGLGDTEAFF. The CDR3 DNA reads as TGCAGCGGACAGGGCCTCGGGGACACTGAAGCTTTCTTT.

A word on this clone: Additional DNA sequences in this sample encode the identical CDR3. This chain joins TRBV19 and TRBJ1-5, with D hard to call. The CDR3 has 13 amino acids. In germline, CDR1 is LNHDA, CDR2 SQIVND (reference sequence). V was pared by 1 base and J by 4 bases, with 5 bases between. The CDR3 nucleotides read TGTGCCAGTAGTATAGGGAGGAATCAGCCCCAGCATTTT. It translates to CASSIGRNQPQHF.

V gene TRBV9 combines with J gene TRBJ2-7; TRBD1 agrees at 9 bases. This CDR3 region has 14 residues. The V segment lost 6 bases and the J segment 2 bases; nucleotides outside the gene matches: 6. CDR1 SGDLS and CDR2 YYNGEE come from the germline V gene. CDR3 region: CASTPGQGPYEQYF. CDR3 coding DNA: TGTGCCAGCACGCCGGGACAGGGACCCTACGAGCAGTACTTC.

The CDR3 DNA reads TGCGCCAGCAGCCTGGAGGACAGGAGTACTGAAGCTTTCTTT. Its protein product is CASSLEDRSTEAFF. The chain employs TRBV5-1 and TRBJ1-1, with TRBD1 identical over 7 bases. The germline V gene has CDR1 SGHRS and CDR2 YFSETQ. The J segment lost 5 bases and the V segment lost 4 bases, leaving 8 bases of the junction unmatched. The CDR3 has 14 residues.

This clone has a handful of counts. The V and J genes are TRBV7-6 and TRBJ1-1, with D unclear. The germline gives CDR1 SGHVS, CDR2 FNYEAQ. V gave up 2 bases and J gave up 5 bases, with 9 bases separating them. This CDR3 has 13 amino acids. In DNA, the CDR3 is TGTGCCAGCAGCTTAAAGGAGGCTACTGAAGCTTTCTTT. It translates to CASSLKEATEAFF.

J is TRBJ2-2 and V is TRBV20-1; D not certain. V dropped 1 base and J dropped 7 bases, with 4 bases sitting between them. This CDR3 has 11 residues. Germline-derived CDR1 and CDR2 are DFQATT and SNEGSKA (reference sequence). The CDR3 protein is CSARGGGELFF. CDR3 DNA: TGCAGTGCTAGAGGAGGCGGGGAGCTGTTTTTT.

CDR3: CASAGTSSGELFF. CDR3 sequence (DNA): TGTGCCAGCGCCGGGACTAGCTCCGGGGAGCTGTTTTTT. The rearrangement joins TRBV2 to TRBJ2-2; 9 bases match TRBD2. This CDR3 has 13 amino acids. Trimming removed 8 bases from V and 6 bases from J; junction bases left unmatched: 4. CDR1 and CDR2 (germline): SNHLY, FYNNEI.

The chain links TRBV25-1 to TRBJ1-6; D is ambiguous. Germline CDR1 and CDR2: MGHDK and SYGVNS. The ends were cut back, 2 bases at V and 8 bases at J, with 13 bases in the middle. This CDR3 is 15 amino acids long. CDR3 DNA sequence: TGTGCCAGCAGTGAAGGGGTAACCCCCGATTCACCCCTCCACTTT. Amino acid sequence: CASSEGVTPDSPLHF. The variable domain in full, with the rest retrieved from reference TRBV25-1 and TRBJ1-6, is EADIYQTPRYLVIGTGKKITLECSQTMGHDKMYWYQQDPGMELHLIHYSYGVNSTEKGDLSSESTVSRIRTEHFPLTLESARPSHTSQYLCASSEGVTPDSPLHFGNGTRLTVT.

The genes are TRBV13 and TRBJ1-1, with D tentatively TRBD1 (5 bases). Per the germline V gene, CDR1 is PRHDT and CDR2 is FYEKMQ (reference sequence). V lost 5 bases and J lost 1, with 11 bases in between. The CDR3 consists of 14 residues. For the CDR3, the DNA is TGTGCCAGCAGCCCTCGACAGCCGAACACTGAAGCTTTCTTT. This codes for CASSPRQPNTEAFF.

This clone was seen a few times. The CDR3 coding sequence is TGTGCCAGTAGGACGAGCTCCTATAATTCACCCCTCCACTTT. Translated, it gives CASRTSSYNSPLHF. The genes are TRBV19 and TRBJ1-6; D is ambiguous. The CDR3 contains 14 residues. V dropped 6 bases and J dropped 0 bases, with 6 bases sitting between them. Germline values: CDR1 LNHDA, CDR2 SQIVND (reference sequence).

This chain links TRBV7-2 with TRBJ2-3, with a possible D match to TRBD1 (6 bases). The CDR3 length is 15 residues. Germline-derived CDR1 and CDR2 are SGHTA and FQGNSA. V lost 1 base and J lost 4, with 12 bases in between. CDR3 region: CASSLVSRGADTQYF. CDR3 DNA: TGTGCCAGCAGCTTAGTATCCAGGGGCGCAGATACGCAGTATTTT.

This clone has just a few counts. The V and J genes are TRBV6-6 and TRBJ1-4; a possible D gene is TRBD1 (6 bases). The CDR3 has 14 residues. Germline V gene data show CDR1 as MNHNY and CDR2 as SVGAGI (reference sequence). Trimming removed 2 bases from V and 8 bases from J, with 12 bases in between. CDR3 in amino acids: CASSYAAGEEKLFF. CDR3 DNA: TGTGCCAGCAGTTACGCGGCAGGGGAAGAAAAACTGTTTTTT.

This clone was observed a handful of times. V usage is TRBV5-1 and J usage is TRBJ2-1; tentatively, D is TRBD1 (5 bases). With 0 bases removed from V and 1 base from J, the gap between germline ends came to 8 bases. Per the germline V gene, CDR1 is SGHRS and CDR2 is YFSETQ. The CDR3 sequence is 15 residues long. The CDR3 region is CASSLAGQSYNEQFF. CDR3 in DNA: TGCGCCAGCAGCTTGGCAGGGCAGTCCTACAATGAGCAGTTCTTC.

The chain carries TRBV20-1 and TRBJ1-1; D remains ambiguous. Germline V CDR1 and CDR2: DFQATT, SNEGSKA (reference sequence). CDR3 length: 11 amino acids. Trimming shortened V by 2 bases and J by 4 bases, and 5 bases separated the two germline ends. CDR3: CSARQLTEAFF. The CDR3 DNA is TGCAGTGCTAGACAACTCACTGAAGCTTTCTTT.

The chain recombines TRBV29-1 with TRBJ1-2; weak D call: TRBD1 (5 bases). V was trimmed by 2 bases and J by 6 bases, leaving 13 bases between them. CDR1 SQVTM and CDR2 ANQGSEA come from the germline V gene. The CDR3 length is 13 residues. CDR3 nucleotide sequence: TGCAGCGTTGAATGGGAGGGGCGGAATGGCTACACCTTC. This codes for CSVEWEGRNGYTF.

J is TRBJ2-7 and V is TRBV30; D may be TRBD1 or TRBD2 (5 bases each). Trimming removed 4 bases at V and 6 bases at J, with 19 bases between. This CDR3 has 14 amino acids. In germline, CDR1 is GTSNPN, CDR2 SVGIG (reference sequence). The CDR3 sequence is CAWNPGRRTLEQYF. CDR3 DNA: TGTGCCTGGAATCCGGGACGGAGGACCCTCGAGCAGTACTTC. Full variable domain (missing parts from reference TRBV30 and TRBJ2-7): SQTIHQWPATLVQPVGSPLSLECTVEGTSNPNLYWYRQAAGRGLQLLFYSVGIGQISSEVPQNLSASRPQDRQFILSSKKLLLSDSGFYLCAWNPGRRTLEQYFGPGTRLTVT.

The chain uses TRBV2 and TRBJ1-6, with no clear D. This CDR3 is built from 13 residues. The germline V gene has CDR1 SNHLY and CDR2 FYNNEI. Deletions cut 6 bases from V and 13 bases from J, with 16 bases between. CDR3 bases: TGTGCCAGCAGAGGACGGGAGCCCATTCCCCTCCACTTT. Protein: CASRGREPIPLHF.

The genes are TRBV25-1 and TRBJ2-7, with D possibly TRBD2 on 7 matching bases. Trimming pared 8 bases from V and 6 bases from J, leaving 17 bases between. The CDR3 covers 13 residues. Germline V lookup: CDR1 MGHDK, CDR2 SYGVNS. CDR3 in amino acids: CASGRGGAFEQYF. Here the CDR3 DNA reads TGTGCCAGCGGTAGGGGGGGGGCCTTCGAGCAGTACTTC.

The rearrangement uses TRBV4-3 and TRBJ1-6, with 7 bases that match TRBD1. Germline V gene lookup returns CDR1 LGHNA and CDR2 YSLEER. CDR3 length equals 15 residues. J gave up 4 bases and V 4 bases, and 4 bases lay outside the gene matches. The CDR3, as DNA: TGCGCCAGCAGCCTTTCCAGGGGGTATAATTCACCCCTCCACTTT. Protein: CASSLSRGYNSPLHF.

CDR3 in amino acids: CASSLDRFFPAGGTYEQYF. Here the CDR3 DNA reads TGTGCCAGCAGCTTAGATCGTTTCTTCCCCGCAGGGGGCACATACGAGCAGTACTTC. V gene TRBV11-2 combines with J gene TRBJ2-7; TRBD1 matches 8 bases. Germline trimming cut 0 bases from V and 4 bases from J; bases unmatched to any gene: 17. CDR1 SGHAT and CDR2 FQNNGV come from the germline V gene. The CDR3 is 19 residues long.